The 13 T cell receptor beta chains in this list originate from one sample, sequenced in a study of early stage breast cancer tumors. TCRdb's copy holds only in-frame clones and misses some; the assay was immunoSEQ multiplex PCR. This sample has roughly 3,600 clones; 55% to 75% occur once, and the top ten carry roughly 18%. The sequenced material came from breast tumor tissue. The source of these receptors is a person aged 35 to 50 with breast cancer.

Written as DNA, the CDR3 is TGTGCCAGCAGTTTACCAGGCCGCTCCTACAATGAGCAGTTCTTC. Residues: CASSLPGRSYNEQFF. The chain has TRBV27 and TRBJ2-1; D not certain. Looked up from germline, CDR1 is MNHEY and CDR2 is SMNVEV (reference sequence). CDR3 size: 15 residues. V was shortened by 2 bases and J by 0 bases, with 8 bases between the two germline ends.

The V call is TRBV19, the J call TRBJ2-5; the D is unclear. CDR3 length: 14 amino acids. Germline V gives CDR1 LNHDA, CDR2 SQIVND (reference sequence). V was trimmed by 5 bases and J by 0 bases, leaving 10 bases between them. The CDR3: CASSANLYQETQYF. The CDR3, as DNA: TGTGCCAGTAGTGCGAACCTGTACCAAGAGACCCAGTACTTC.

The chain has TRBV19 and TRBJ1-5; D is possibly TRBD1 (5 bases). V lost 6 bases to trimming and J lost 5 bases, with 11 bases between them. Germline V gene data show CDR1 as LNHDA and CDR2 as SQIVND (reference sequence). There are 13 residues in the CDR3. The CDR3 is CASRGPQDQPQHF. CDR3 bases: TGTGCCAGTAGGGGACCTCAGGATCAGCCCCAGCATTTT.

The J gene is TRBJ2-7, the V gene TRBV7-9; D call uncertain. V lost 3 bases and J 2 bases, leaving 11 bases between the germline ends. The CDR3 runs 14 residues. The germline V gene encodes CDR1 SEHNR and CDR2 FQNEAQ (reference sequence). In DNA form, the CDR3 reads TGTGCCAGCAGCTTCGGGCTCATAGCCTACGAGCAGTACTTC. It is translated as CASSFGLIAYEQYF.

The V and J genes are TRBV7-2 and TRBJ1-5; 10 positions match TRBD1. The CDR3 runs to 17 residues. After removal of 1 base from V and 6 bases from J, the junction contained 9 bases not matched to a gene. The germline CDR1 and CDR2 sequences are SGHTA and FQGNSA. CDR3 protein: CASSLVTGQGGSQPQHF. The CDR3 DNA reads TGTGCCAGCAGCTTAGTGACTGGACAGGGGGGGAGTCAGCCCCAGCATTTT.

The CDR3 DNA follows: TGTGCCAGCAGTTTAAGTGGCACTGAAGCTTTCTTT. This translates into CASSLSGTEAFF. The rearrangement uses TRBV28 and TRBJ1-1; no definite D call. Germline V lookup: CDR1 MDHEN, CDR2 SYDVKM. The CDR3 runs to 12 residues. V lost 2 bases to trimming and J lost 4 bases, with 5 bases between them. Based on the CDR3 plus reference TRBV28 and TRBJ1-1, the full variable domain is DVKVTQSSRYLVKRTGEKVFLECVQDMDHENMFWYRQDPGLGLRLIYFSYDVKMKEKGDIPEGYSVSREKKERFSLILESASTNQTSMYLCASSLSGTEAFFGQGTRLTVV.

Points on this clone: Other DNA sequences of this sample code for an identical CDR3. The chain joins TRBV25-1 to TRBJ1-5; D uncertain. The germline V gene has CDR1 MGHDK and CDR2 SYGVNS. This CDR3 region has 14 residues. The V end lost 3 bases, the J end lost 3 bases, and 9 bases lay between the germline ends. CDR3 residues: CASSDLGNNQPQHF. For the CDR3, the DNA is TGTGCCAGCAGTGATCTGGGGAACAATCAGCCCCAGCATTTT.

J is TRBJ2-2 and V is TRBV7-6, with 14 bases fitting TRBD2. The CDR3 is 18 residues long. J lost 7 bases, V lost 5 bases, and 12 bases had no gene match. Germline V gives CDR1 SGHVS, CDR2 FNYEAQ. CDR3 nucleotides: TGTGCCAGCAGCCCATCCCCCGGGACTAGCGGGAGAATCGGGGAGCTGTTTTTT. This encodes CASSPSPGTSGRIGELFF.

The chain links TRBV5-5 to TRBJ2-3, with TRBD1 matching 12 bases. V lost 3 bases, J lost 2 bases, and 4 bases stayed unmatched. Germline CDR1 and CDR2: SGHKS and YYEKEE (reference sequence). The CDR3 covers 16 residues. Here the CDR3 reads CASSSGTGGNTDTQYF. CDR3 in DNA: TGTGCCAGCAGCTCCGGGACAGGGGGCAACACAGATACGCAGTATTTT.

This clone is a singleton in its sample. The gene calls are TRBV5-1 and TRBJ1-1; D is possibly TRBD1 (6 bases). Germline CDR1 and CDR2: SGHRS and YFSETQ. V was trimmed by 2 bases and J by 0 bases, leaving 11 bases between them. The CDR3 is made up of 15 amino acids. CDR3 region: CASSFQGGMNTEAFF. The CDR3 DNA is TGCGCCAGCAGCTTCCAAGGGGGGATGAACACTGAAGCTTTCTTT.

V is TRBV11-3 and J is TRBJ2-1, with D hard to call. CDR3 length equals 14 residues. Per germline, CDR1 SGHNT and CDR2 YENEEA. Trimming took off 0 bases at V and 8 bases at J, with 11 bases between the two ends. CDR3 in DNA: TGTGCCAGCAGCTTAGATGTGGCAGTTCATGAGCAGTTCTTC. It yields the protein CASSLDVAVHEQFF.

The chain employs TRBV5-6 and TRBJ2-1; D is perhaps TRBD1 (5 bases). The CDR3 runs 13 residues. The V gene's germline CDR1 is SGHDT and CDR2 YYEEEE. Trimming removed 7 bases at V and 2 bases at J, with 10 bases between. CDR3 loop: CASVGRTYNEQFF. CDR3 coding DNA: TGTGCCAGCGTGGGGCGAACCTACAATGAGCAGTTCTTC. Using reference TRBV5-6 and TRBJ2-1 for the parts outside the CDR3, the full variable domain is DAGVTQSPTHLIKTRGQQVTLRCSPKSGHDTVSWYQQALGQGPQFIFQYYEEEERQRGNFPDRFSGHQFPNYSSELNVNALLLGDSALYLCASVGRTYNEQFFGPGTRLTVL.

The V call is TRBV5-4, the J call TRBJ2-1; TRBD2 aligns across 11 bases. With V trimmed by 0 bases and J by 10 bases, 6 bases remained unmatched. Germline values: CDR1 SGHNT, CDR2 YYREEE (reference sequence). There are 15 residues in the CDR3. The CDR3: CASSLVVSGRDEQFF. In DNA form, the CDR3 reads TGTGCCAGCAGCTTGGTAGTTAGCGGGAGGGACGAGCAGTTCTTC.